These 20 T cell receptor beta chains came from one sample sequenced in a study of cytomegalovirus exposure and HLA in healthy donors. The PCR employed 60 Vbeta primers together with 13 Jbeta primers. Repertoires were generated with immunoSEQ multiplex PCR, while TCRdb's copy carries only in-frame clones and drops some. The repertoire has around 170,000 clones, over 70% of them found once; the top ten carry approximately 3.9%. Material: PBMCs. The receptors here all came from a man aged 50-59 years in good health and CMV-seronegative.

The V and J genes are TRBV2 and TRBJ1-4; TRBD1 matches at 9 bases. Germline V gene sequence: CDR1 SNHLY, CDR2 FYNNEI. V lost 6 bases to trimming and J lost 7 bases; unmatched junction nucleotides: 9. The CDR3 spans 15 residues. CDR3 nucleotide sequence: TGTGCCAGCAGGGTAACGGGACAGGGAGGTGAAAAACTGTTTTTT. It is translated as CASRVTGQGGEKLFF.

The chain joins TRBV7-2 to TRBJ2-5, with D perhaps TRBD1 (5 bases). CDR1 and CDR2 (germline): SGHTA, FQGNSA. The V end was cut by 1 base, the J end by 4 bases, with 10 bases between. The CDR3 runs 14 residues. The CDR3 coding sequence is TGTGCCAGCAGCTTAGTCGCAGGGCCAGAGACCCAGTACTTC. Its protein product is CASSLVAGPETQYF.

The V call is TRBV13, the J call TRBJ1-3; TRBD1 matches at 8 bases. The CDR3 runs 20 residues. Germline assignment: CDR1 PRHDT and CDR2 FYEKMQ (reference sequence). V lost 10 bases to trimming and J lost 4 bases; unmatched junction nucleotides: 27. The CDR3 DNA follows: TGTGCCATCCCACCGCTTCCTACAAGAGACAGGGGATGGGGAGGAAACACCATATATTTT. It codes for CAIPPLPTRDRGWGGNTIYF. Variable domain in full (rest from reference TRBV13 and TRBJ1-3): AAGVIQSPRHLIKEKRETATLKCYPIPRHDTVYWYQQGPGQDPQFLISFYEKMQSDKGSIPDRFSAQQFSDYHSELNMSSLELGDSALYFCAIPPLPTRDRGWGGNTIYFGEGSWLTVV.

The J gene is TRBJ2-2, the V gene TRBV7-2; D gene ambiguous. Germline CDR1 is SGHTA and CDR2 is FQGNSA. The CDR3 is made up of 13 amino acids. Deletions cut 7 bases from V and 0 bases from J, with 6 bases between. CDR3 sequence reads: CASIRTNTGELFF. The CDR3 DNA follows: TGTGCCAGCATCAGAACGAACACCGGGGAGCTGTTTTTT.

J is TRBJ2-7 and V is TRBV2; TRBD2 might be the D (5 bases). CDR1 is SNHLY and CDR2 is FYNNEI in the germline V gene. The CDR3 sequence is 14 residues long. CDR3 in DNA: TGTGCTAGCGAAGGAGTTGGCCTACCATACGAGCAGTACTTC. It translates to CASEGVGLPYEQYF.

The chain carries TRBV4-3 and TRBJ2-5; D perhaps matches TRBD2 (7 bases). CDR1 is LGHNA, CDR2 YSLEER, per germline. CDR3 length: 15 amino acids. V gave up 4 bases and J gave up 4 bases, with 16 bases separating them. CDR3 region: CASSRGAGEIETQYF. The CDR3 coding sequence is TGCGCCAGCAGCCGGGGGGCGGGGGAGATAGAGACCCAGTACTTC.

The gene calls are TRBV6-5 and TRBJ2-7; 9 nucleotides match TRBD2. V shed 0 bases, J shed 6 bases, and the junction held 3 bases outside the gene matches. The length of the CDR3 is 14 residues. Per germline, CDR1 MNHEY and CDR2 SVGAGI. CDR3 amino acids: CASSYSGSGGEQYF. Here the CDR3 DNA reads TGTGCCAGCAGTTACTCGGGTAGCGGGGGCGAGCAGTACTTC.

CDR3 region: CASSLAAGRDTQYF. CDR3 sequence (DNA): TGTGCCAGCAGCTTAGCGGCAGGAAGAGATACGCAGTATTTT. V is TRBV7-9 and J is TRBJ2-3; D is uncertain. V was cut by 0 bases and J by 5 bases, with 9 bases left in between. Germline V CDR1 and CDR2: SEHNR, FQNEAQ (reference sequence). The CDR3 sequence is 14 residues long.

This clone was seen only a few times. The chain combines TRBV2 with TRBJ1-5; D ambiguous. This CDR3 comprises 12 residues. Trimming removed 6 bases at V and 7 bases at J, with 10 bases between. The V gene's germline CDR1 is SNHLY and CDR2 FYNNEI. CDR3 region: CASRGQRQPQHF. The CDR3 nucleotides read TGTGCCAGCAGGGGCCAAAGGCAGCCCCAGCATTTT.

J is TRBJ1-5 and V is TRBV16; no clear D. The CDR3 spans 13 residues. Per the germline V gene, CDR1 is KGHSY and CDR2 is FQNENV. V gave up 4 bases and J gave up 1 base, with 5 bases separating them. CDR3 nucleotides: TGTGCCAGCAGCCCCGAGAGCAATCAGCCCCAGCATTTT. Protein: CASSPESNQPQHF.

The chain carries TRBV4-3 and TRBJ2-7; 7 bases map to TRBD1. The CDR3 length is 15 residues. Germline CDR1 is LGHNA and CDR2 is YSLEER. J was trimmed by 3 bases and V by 3 bases; bases with no gene match: 8. CDR3 amino acids: CASSQDRQGVYEQYF. The DNA for the CDR3 is TGCGCCAGCAGCCAGGATAGACAGGGTGTCTACGAGCAGTACTTC.

The chain uses TRBV7-9 and TRBJ2-3; D uncertain. CDR1 SEHNR and CDR2 FQNEAQ come from the germline V gene (reference sequence). Between the trimmed V and J ends, which lost 0 bases and 3 bases, there was a span of 4 bases. The CDR3 is made up of 13 amino acids. The DNA of the CDR3 is TGTGCCAGCAGCTTAGCGAGGACAGATACGCAGTATTTT. This codes for CASSLARTDTQYF.

The chain is built from TRBV6-5 and TRBJ1-5, with D possibly TRBD1 on 6 matching bases. CDR1 MNHEY and CDR2 SVGAGI come from the germline V gene. The CDR3 consists of 14 residues. Deletions cut 5 bases from V and 5 bases from J, with 13 bases between. The CDR3 spells CASSRTGSDQPQHF. The DNA for the CDR3 is TGTGCCAGCAGTCGTACAGGGAGCGATCAGCCCCAGCATTTT.

The V gene is TRBV4-1, the J gene TRBJ2-7; D is undetermined. In germline, CDR1 is MGHRA, CDR2 YSYEKL. The length of the CDR3 is 13 residues. V was pared by 1 base and J by 2 bases, with 6 bases between. CDR3 sequence (DNA): TGCGCCAGCAGCCAAGGACATCCCTACGAGCAGTACTTC. The encoded protein is CASSQGHPYEQYF.

This chain connects TRBV5-1 to TRBJ1-1; 10 positions agree with TRBD1. The length of the CDR3 is 14 residues. Germline lookup yields CDR1 SGHRS and CDR2 YFSETQ. V trimming: 3 bases; J trimming: 6 bases; junction bases outside the gene matches: 5. DNA of the CDR3: TGCGCCAGCAGCTCTAGACAGGGGGCCCCTGAAGCTTTCTTT. Protein product: CASSSRQGAPEAFF.

The gene calls are TRBV7-2 and TRBJ2-1, with a weak D call TRBD2 (6 bases). V gave up 3 bases and J gave up 3 bases, with 12 bases separating them. The germline V gene has CDR1 SGHTA and CDR2 FQGNSA. This CDR3 has 15 amino acids. The CDR3 DNA reads TGTGCCAGCAGCTTGTTGGGCGGGGACTACAATGAGCAGTTCTTC. Its protein product is CASSLLGGDYNEQFF.

The V call is TRBV5-1, the J call TRBJ2-3; no reliable D call. CDR1 is SGHRS and CDR2 is YFSETQ in the germline V gene. CDR3 size: 14 residues. V was clipped by 7 bases and J by 1 base, with 13 bases between them. The CDR3 spells CASGSPGGTDTQYF. CDR3 sequence (DNA): TGCGCCAGCGGCTCGCCCGGTGGCACAGATACGCAGTATTTT.

CDR3: CASSLEQGGGNTIYF. DNA of the CDR3: TGTGCCAGCAGCTTAGAACAGGGCGGTGGAAACACCATATATTTT. The chain links TRBV7-2 to TRBJ1-3; possible D gene TRBD1, 6 bases. Trimming stripped 1 base from V and 3 bases from J, with 10 bases between. From germline, CDR1 is SGHTA and CDR2 FQGNSA. The CDR3 has 15 amino acids.

The chain recombines TRBV18 with TRBJ1-5, with 8 bases fitting TRBD1. Germline loops: CDR1 KGHSH, CDR2 LQKENI. The CDR3 runs 15 residues. V shed 3 bases, J shed 1 base, and the junction held 2 bases outside the gene matches. The CDR3 spells CASSPTGASNQPQHF. In nucleotides, the CDR3 is TGTGCCAGCTCACCGACAGGGGCAAGCAATCAGCCCCAGCATTTT. Filled out from reference TRBV18 and TRBJ1-5, the complete variable domain reads NAGVMQNPRHLVRRRGQEARLRCSPMKGHSHVYWYRQLPEEGLKFMVYLQKENIIDESGMPKERFSAEFPKEGPSILRIQQVVRGDSAAYFCASSPTGASNQPQHFGDGTRLSIL.

The chain recombines TRBV19 with TRBJ2-7; TRBD1 matches 8 bases. With V trimmed by 4 bases and J by 7 bases, 12 bases remained unmatched. The CDR3 totals 15 residues. The germline CDR1 and CDR2 sequences are LNHDA and SQIVND (reference sequence). The CDR3 DNA follows: TGTGCCAGTAGTAGCTCAGGGACAGGCCCCTGGGAGCAGTACTTC. Protein product: CASSSSGTGPWEQYF.